This entry is about one T cell receptor beta chain. All donors qualified as healthy HIV-negative adults and had experienced no recent acute infections or vaccinations. Germline V gene lookup returns CDR1 MDHEN and CDR2 SYDVKM. This CDR3 region has 16 residues. The trim removed 7 bases at V and 3 bases at J, leaving 14 bases unmatched. These data originate in a study of shared clonotypes between healthy human individuals. The repertoire was sequenced with immunoSEQ multiplex PCR; TCRdb's copy has only in-frame clones and lacks some. This sample has approximately 2.1 million clones; more than 80% occur once, and the top ten carry 0.35% to 0.5%.

The sequencing input was naive CD4+ T cells from PBMCs. Subset meaning: CD45RA+ positively selected. The TCR originated in a young man in good health. Some clones in this sample may be carry-over from other donors' samples. This chain joins TRBV28 and TRBJ2-5; 7 nucleotides align to TRBD2. In DNA, the CDR3 is TGTGCCAGCACCCATAATGGGGCGGGGGAGGAAGAGACCCAGTACTTC. Its protein is CASTHNGAGEEETQYF.